This T cell receptor beta chain originates from a study of monozygotic twins with inflammatory bowel disease. The CDR3 spans 14 residues. Germline lookup yields CDR1 ENHRY and CDR2 SYGVKD. The template-switching step introduced UMIs that carried a 6-nucleotide sample barcode. TCRdb reprocessed the 5' RACE reads and keeps a single row for each CDR3 protein, giving no DNA. Here the sample table reports fewer than 350,000 distinct CDR3 sequences. As for this clonotype: The antigen remains unidentified.

Broader study findings: Healthy co-twins, by inverse Simpson, had higher TCRbeta diversity than their siblings with IBD.

The sequencing input was blood. This chain links TRBV10-3 with TRBJ2-5; TCRdb indicates TRBD2, and absent DNA this call remains unverified. The sequence derives from a human donor with ulcerative colitis or Crohn's disease, or a healthy co-twin of an affected twin (not recorded which). The CDR3 reads CAISESAGGKTQYF.